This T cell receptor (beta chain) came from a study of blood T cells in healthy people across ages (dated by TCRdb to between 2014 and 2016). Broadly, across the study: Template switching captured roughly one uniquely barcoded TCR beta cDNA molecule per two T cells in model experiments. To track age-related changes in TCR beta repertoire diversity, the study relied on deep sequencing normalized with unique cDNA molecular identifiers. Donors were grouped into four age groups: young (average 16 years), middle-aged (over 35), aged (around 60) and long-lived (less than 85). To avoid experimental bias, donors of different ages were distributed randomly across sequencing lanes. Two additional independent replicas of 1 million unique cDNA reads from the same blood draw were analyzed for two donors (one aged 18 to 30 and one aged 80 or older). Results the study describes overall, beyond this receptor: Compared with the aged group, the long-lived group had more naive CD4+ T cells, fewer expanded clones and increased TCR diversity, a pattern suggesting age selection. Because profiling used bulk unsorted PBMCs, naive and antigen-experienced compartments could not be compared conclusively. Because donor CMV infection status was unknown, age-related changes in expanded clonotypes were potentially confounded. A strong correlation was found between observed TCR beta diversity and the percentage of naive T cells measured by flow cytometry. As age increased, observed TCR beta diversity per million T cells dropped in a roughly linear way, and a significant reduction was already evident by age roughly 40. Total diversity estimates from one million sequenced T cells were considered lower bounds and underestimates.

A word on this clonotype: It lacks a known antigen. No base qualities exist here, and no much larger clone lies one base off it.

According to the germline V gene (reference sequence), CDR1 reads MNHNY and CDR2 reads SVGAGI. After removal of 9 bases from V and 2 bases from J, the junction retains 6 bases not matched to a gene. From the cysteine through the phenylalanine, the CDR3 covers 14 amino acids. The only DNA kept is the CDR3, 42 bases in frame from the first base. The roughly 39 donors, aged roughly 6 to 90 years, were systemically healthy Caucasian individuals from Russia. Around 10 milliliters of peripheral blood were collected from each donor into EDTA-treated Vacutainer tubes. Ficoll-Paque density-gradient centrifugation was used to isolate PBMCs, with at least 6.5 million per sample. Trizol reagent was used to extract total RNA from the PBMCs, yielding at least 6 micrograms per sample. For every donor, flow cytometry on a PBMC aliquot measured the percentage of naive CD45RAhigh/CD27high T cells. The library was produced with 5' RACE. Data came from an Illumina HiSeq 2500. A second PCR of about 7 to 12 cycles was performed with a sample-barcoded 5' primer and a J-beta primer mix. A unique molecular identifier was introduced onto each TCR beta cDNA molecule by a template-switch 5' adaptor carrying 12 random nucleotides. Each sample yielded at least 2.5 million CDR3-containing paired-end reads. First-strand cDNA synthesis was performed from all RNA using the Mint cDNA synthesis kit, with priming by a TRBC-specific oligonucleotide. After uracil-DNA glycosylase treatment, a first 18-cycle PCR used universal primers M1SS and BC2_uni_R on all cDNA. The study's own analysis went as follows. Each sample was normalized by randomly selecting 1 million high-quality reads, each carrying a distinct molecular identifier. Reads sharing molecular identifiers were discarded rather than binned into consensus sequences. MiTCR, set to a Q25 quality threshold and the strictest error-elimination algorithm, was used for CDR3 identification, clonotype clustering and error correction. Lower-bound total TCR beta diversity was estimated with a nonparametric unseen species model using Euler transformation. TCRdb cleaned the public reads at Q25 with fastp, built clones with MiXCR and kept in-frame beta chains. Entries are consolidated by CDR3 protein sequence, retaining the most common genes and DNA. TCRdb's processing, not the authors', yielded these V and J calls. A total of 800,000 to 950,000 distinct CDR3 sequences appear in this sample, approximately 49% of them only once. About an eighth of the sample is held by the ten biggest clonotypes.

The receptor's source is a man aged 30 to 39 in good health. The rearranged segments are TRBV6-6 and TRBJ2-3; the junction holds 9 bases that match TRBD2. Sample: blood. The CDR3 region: CASFSGGFTDTQYF. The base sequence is TGTGCCAGTTTCAGCGGGGGGTTCACAGATACGCAGTATTTT.